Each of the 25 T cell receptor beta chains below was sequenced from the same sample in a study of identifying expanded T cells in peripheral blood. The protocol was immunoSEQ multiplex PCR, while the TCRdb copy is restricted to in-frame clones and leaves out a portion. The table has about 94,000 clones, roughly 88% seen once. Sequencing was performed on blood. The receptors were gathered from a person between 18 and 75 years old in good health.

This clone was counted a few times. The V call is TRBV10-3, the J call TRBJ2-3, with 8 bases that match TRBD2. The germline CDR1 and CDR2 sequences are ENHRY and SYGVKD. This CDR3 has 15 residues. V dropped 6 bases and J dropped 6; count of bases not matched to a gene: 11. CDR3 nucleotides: TGTGCCATCAGGGACTATTTAGCGGGATCGGATACGCAGTATTTT. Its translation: CAIRDYLAGSDTQYF.

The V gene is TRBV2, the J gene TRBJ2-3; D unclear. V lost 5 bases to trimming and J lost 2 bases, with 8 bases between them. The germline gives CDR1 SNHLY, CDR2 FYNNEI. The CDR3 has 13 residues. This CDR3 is CASSILVTDTQYF. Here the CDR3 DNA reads TGTGCCAGCAGTATCTTAGTCACAGATACGCAGTATTTT.

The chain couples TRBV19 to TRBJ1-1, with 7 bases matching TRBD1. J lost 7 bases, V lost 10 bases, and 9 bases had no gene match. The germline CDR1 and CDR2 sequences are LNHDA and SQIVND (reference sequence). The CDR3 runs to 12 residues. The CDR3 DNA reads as TGTGCCACACAGGGGTCGACTCTTGAAGCTTTCTTT. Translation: CATQGSTLEAFF.

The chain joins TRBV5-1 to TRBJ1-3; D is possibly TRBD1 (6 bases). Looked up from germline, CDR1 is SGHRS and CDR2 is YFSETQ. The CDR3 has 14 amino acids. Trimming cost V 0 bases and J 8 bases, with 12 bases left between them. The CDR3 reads CASSLVGKGDTIYF. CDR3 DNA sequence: TGCGCCAGCAGCTTGGTTGGAAAGGGGGACACCATATATTTT.

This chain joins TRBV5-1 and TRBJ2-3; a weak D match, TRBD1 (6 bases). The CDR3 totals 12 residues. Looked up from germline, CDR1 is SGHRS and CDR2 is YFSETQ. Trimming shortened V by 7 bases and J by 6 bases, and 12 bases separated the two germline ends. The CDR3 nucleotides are TGCGCCAGCGGCGCAGGGGAGGATACGCAGTATTTT. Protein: CASGAGEDTQYF.

The DNA of the CDR3 is TGTGCCAGCAGTGAATCCTGGGACAGACAAGAGACCCAGTACTTC. The encoded protein is CASSESWDRQETQYF. V usage is TRBV25-1 and J usage is TRBJ2-5; 7 bases agree with TRBD1. Trimming took 1 base from V and 2 from J; bases not matched to a gene: 4. Per the germline V gene, CDR1 is MGHDK and CDR2 is SYGVNS. The CDR3 totals 15 residues.

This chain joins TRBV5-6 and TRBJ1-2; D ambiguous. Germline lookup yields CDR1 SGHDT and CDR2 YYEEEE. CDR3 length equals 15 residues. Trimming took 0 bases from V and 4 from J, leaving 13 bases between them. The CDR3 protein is CASSLAARGSYGYTF. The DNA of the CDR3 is TGTGCCAGCAGCTTGGCCGCGAGAGGGTCCTATGGCTACACCTTC. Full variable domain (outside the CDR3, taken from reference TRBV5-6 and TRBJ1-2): DAGVTQSPTHLIKTRGQQVTLRCSPKSGHDTVSWYQQALGQGPQFIFQYYEEEERQRGNFPDRFSGHQFPNYSSELNVNALLLGDSALYLCASSLAARGSYGYTFGSGTRLTVV.

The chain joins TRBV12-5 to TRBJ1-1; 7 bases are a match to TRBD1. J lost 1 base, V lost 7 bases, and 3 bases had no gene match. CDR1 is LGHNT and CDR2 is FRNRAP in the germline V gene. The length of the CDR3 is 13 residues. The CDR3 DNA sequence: TGTGCTAGTGCCGGGACAGAGAACACTGAAGCTTTCTTT. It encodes CASAGTENTEAFF.

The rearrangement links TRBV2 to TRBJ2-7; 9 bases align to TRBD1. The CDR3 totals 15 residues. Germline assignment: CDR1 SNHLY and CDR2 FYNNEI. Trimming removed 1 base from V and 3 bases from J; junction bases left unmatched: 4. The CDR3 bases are TGTGCCAGCAGTGAAGGGCCGACAGGGGGCTACGAGCAGTACTTC. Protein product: CASSEGPTGGYEQYF.

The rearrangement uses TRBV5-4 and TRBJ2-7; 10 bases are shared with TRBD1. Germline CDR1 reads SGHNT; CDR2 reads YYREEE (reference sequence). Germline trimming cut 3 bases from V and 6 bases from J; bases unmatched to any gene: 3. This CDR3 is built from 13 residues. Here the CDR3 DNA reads TGTGCCAGCAGCTGGACAGGGGGAAGCGAGCAGTACTTC. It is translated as CASSWTGGSEQYF.

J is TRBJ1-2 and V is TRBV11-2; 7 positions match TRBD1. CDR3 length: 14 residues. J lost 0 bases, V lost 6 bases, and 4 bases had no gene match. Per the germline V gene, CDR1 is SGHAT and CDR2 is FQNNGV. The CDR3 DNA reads TGTGCCAGCAGTCGCGGGACAGCTAACTATGGCTACACCTTC. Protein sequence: CASSRGTANYGYTF.

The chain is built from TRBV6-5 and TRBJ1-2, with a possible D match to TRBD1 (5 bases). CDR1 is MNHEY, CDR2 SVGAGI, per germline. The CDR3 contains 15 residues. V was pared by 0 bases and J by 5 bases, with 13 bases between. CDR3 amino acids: CASSYSILGTYGYTF. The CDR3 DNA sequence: TGTGCCAGCAGTTACTCGATTCTGGGGACGTATGGCTACACCTTC.

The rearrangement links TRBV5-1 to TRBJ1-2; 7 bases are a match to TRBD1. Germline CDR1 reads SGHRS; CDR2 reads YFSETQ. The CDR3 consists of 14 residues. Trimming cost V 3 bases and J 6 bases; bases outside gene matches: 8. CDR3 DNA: TGCGCCAGCAGCTACTCCAGGGGGGAGAATGGCTACACCTTC. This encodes CASSYSRGENGYTF.

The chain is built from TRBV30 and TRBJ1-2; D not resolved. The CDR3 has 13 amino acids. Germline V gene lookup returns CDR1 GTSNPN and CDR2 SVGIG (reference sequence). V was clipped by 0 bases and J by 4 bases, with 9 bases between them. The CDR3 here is CAWSVEVGYGYTF. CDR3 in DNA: TGTGCCTGGAGTGTAGAGGTCGGCTATGGCTACACCTTC. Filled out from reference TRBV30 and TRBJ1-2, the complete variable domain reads SQTIHQWPATLVQPVGSPLSLECTVEGTSNPNLYWYRQAAGRGLQLLFYSVGIGQISSEVPQNLSASRPQDRQFILSSKKLLLSDSGFYLCAWSVEVGYGYTFGSGTRLTVV.

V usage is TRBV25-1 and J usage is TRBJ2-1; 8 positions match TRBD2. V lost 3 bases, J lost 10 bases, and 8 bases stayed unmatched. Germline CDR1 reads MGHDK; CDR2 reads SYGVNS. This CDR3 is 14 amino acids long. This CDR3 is CASSERGEVREQFF. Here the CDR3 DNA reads TGTGCCAGCAGTGAGCGGGGGGAGGTACGCGAGCAGTTCTTC.

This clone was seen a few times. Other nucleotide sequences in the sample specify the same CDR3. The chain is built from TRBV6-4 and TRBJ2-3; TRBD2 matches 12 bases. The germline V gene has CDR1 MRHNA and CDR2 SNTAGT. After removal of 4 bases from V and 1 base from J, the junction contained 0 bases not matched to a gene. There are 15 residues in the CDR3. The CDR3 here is CASSGTSGGTDTQYF. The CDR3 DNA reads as TGTGCCAGCAGTGGGACTAGCGGGGGCACAGATACGCAGTATTTT.

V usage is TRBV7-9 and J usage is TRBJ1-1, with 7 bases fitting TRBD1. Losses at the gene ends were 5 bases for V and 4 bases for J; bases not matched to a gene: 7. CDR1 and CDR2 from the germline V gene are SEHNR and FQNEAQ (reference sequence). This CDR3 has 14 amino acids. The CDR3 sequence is CASSPGGLATEAFF. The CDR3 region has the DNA TGTGCCAGCAGCCCAGGGGGTTTGGCCACTGAAGCTTTCTTT.

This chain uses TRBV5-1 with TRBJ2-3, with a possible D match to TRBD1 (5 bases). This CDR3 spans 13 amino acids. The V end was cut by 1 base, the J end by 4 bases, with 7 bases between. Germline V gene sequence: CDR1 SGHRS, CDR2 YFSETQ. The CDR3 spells CASSLWGADTQYF. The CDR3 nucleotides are TGCGCCAGCAGCTTGTGGGGCGCAGATACGCAGTATTTT.

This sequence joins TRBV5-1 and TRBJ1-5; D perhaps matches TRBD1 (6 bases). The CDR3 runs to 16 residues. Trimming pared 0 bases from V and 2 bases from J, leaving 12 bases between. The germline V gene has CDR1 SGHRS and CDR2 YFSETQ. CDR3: CASSLGGGDRNQPQHF. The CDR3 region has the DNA TGCGCCAGCAGCTTGGGAGGGGGTGACCGCAATCAGCCCCAGCATTTT. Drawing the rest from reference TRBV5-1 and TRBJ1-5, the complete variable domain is KAGVTQTPRYLIKTRGQQVTLSCSPISGHRSVSWYQQTPGQGLQFLFEYFSETQRNKGNFPGRFSGRQFSNSRSEMNVSTLELGDSALYLCASSLGGGDRNQPQHFGDGTRLSIL.

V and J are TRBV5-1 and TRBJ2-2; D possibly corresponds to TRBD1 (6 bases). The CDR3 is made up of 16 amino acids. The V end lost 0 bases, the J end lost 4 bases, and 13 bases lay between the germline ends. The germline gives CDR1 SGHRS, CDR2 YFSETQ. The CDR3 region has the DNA TGCGCCAGCAGCTTGGGGAACAAGGGGGTCACCGGGGAGCTGTTTTTT. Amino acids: CASSLGNKGVTGELFF.

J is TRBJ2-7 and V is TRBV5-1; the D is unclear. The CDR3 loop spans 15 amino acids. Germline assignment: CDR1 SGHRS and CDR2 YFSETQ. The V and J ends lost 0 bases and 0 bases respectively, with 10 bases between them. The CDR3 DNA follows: TGCGCCAGCAGCTTGGTGGCGTTTAGCTCCTACGAGCAGTACTTC. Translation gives CASSLVAFSSYEQYF.

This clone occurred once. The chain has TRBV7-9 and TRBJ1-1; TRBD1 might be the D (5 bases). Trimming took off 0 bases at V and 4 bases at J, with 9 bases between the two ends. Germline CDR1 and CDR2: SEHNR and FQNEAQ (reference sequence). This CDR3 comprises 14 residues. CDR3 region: CASSLAEGATEAFF. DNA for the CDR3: TGTGCCAGCAGCTTAGCGGAAGGGGCCACTGAAGCTTTCTTT.

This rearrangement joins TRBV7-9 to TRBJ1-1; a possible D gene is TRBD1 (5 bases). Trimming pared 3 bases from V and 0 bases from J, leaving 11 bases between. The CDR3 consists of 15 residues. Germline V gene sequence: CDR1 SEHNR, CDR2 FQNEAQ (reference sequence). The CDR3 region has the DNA TGTGCCAGCAGCTTCAATCAGGGCATGAACACTGAAGCTTTCTTT. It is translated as CASSFNQGMNTEAFF. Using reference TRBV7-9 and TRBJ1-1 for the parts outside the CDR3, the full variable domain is DTGVSQNPRHKITKRGQNVTFRCDPISEHNRLYWYRQTLGQGPEFLTYFQNEAQLEKSRLLSDRFSAERPKGSFSTLEIQRTEQGDSAMYLCASSFNQGMNTEAFFGQGTRLTVV.

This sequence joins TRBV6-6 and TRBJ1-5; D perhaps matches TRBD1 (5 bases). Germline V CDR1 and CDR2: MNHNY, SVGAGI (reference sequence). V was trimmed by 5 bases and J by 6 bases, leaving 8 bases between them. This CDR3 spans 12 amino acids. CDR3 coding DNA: TGTGCCAGCAGTCAGGGATTTCAGCCCCAGCATTTT. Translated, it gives CASSQGFQPQHF.

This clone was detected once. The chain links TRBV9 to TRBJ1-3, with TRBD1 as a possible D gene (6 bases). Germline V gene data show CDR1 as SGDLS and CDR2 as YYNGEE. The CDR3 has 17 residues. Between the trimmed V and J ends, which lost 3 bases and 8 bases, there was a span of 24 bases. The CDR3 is CASSAGGRAKKGDTIYF. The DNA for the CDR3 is TGTGCCAGCAGCGCCGGGGGCAGGGCAAAAAAAGGGGACACCATATATTTT.